A selection of T cell receptor beta chains follows, all from one sample in a study of blood T cell repertoires in COVID-19. Libraries were prepared by immunoSEQ multiplex PCR; TCRdb keeps only in-frame clonotypes and omits some of them. The sample has roughly 140,000 clones, about four fifths seen once; the top ten hold roughly 8.8%. The material sequenced was peripheral blood. The receptors come from a human donor with acute or convalescent COVID-19. The donor label of this sample is uncertain. Both conserved end residues are part of each CDR3. A D gene is named only where the DNA matches it firmly. Only part of the rows carry a size: once, few, many, or a class if the clone is expanded.

>few|TRBJ2-1|TRBV5-6|-
CASSAQNEQFF
TGTGCCAGCAGCGCACAAAATGAGCAGTTCTTC
>-|TRBJ1-1|TRBV2|TRBD1
CASSEALAGGSEAFF
TGTGCCAGCAGTGAAGCGCTAGCAGGGGGCAGTGAAGCTTTCTTT
>few|TRBJ1-1|TRBV6-5|-
CASSRRLEGTEAFF
TGTGCCAGCAGTCGCAGGTTGGAGGGGACTGAAGCTTTCTTT
>-|TRBJ1-1|TRBV18|TRBD1
CASSLGTAHEAFF
TGTGCCAGCTCACTTGGGACAGCCCATGAAGCTTTCTTT
>few|TRBJ2-4|TRBV10-2|-
CASSAVNRETKNIQYF
TGCGCCAGCAGTGCGGTAAACAGGGAAACCAAAAACATTCAGTACTTC
>-|TRBJ2-3|TRBV12-3/TRBV12-4|-
CASCSRMTDTQYF
TGTGCCAGCTGTTCGCGGATGACAGATACGCAGTATTTT
>-|TRBJ1-4|TRBV3-1/TRBV3-2|-
CASSPPGGLNEKLFF
TGTGCCAGCAGCCCCCCCGGGGGACTTAATGAAAAACTGTTTTTT
>-|TRBJ2-6|TRBV24-1|TRBD1
CATSEGQGTSGANVLTF
TGTGCCACCAGTGAGGGACAGGGGACCTCTGGGGCCAACGTCCTGACTTTC
>-|TRBJ2-3|TRBV21-1|-
CASSKRTGRGDGHSTDTQYF
TGTGCCAGCAGCAAGCGGACGGGCAGGGGAGATGGGCATTCCACAGATACGCAGTATTTT
>-|TRBJ1-5|TRBV15|TRBD1
CATSRETGAYGNQPQHF
TGTGCCACCAGCAGGGAGACAGGGGCTTATGGCAATCAGCCCCAGCATTTT
>many|TRBJ2-2|TRBV29-1|TRBD2
CSVEAAGLNTGELFF
TGCAGCGTTGAAGCAGCGGGGTTGAACACCGGGGAGCTGTTTTTT
>-|TRBJ1-3|TRBV15|-
CATSRGAGAAGNTIYF
TGTGCCACCAGCAGAGGGGCGGGAGCGGCTGGAAACACCATATATTTT
>-|TRBJ1-5|TRBV19|TRBD1
CASSQGAGGNQPQHF
TGTGCCAGTAGTCAGGGGGCGGGCGGCAATCAGCCCCAGCATTTT
>few|TRBJ2-7|TRBV7-9|-
CASSFGQSPWEQYF
TGTGCCAGCAGCTTCGGACAGTCCCCTTGGGAGCAGTACTTC
>-|TRBJ2-5|TRBV5-4|-
CASSFRQAVQETQYF
TGTGCCAGCAGCTTCCGACAGGCCGTACAAGAGACCCAGTACTTC
>-|TRBJ1-2|TRBV27|-
CASSPRGRPDGYTF
TGTGCCAGCAGTCCTCGCGGGCGACCCGATGGCTACACCTTC
>few|TRBJ2-1|TRBV5-1|TRBD2
CASGQAGSYNEQFF
TGCGCCAGCGGACAAGCGGGGTCCTACAATGAGCAGTTCTTC
>-|TRBJ1-2|TRBV27|-
CASMSLFTGYTF
TGTGCCAGCATGAGCCTTTTTACGGGCTACACCTTC
>once|TRBJ1-1|TRBV5-1|TRBD1
CASSRGQPNTEAFF
TGCGCCAGCAGCAGGGGACAGCCGAACACTGAAGCTTTCTTT
>-|TRBJ1-2|TRBV5-6|-
CASSLWTAGGYTF
TGTGCCAGCAGCCTATGGACAGCGGGGGGCTACACCTTC
>-|TRBJ2-1|TRBV7-3|-
CASSRGGGFYNEQFF
TGTGCCAGCAGCCGTGGCGGCGGGTTTTACAATGAGCAGTTCTTC
>-|TRBJ2-7|TRBV6-5|-
CASRSGYEQYF
TGTGCCAGCAGGTCCGGCTACGAGCAGTACTTC
>-|TRBJ2-2|TRBV24-1|-
CATTSANTGELFF
TGTGCCACCACTAGCGCGAACACCGGGGAGCTGTTTTTT
>-|TRBJ2-5|TRBV9|TRBD2
CASSGGGPGETQYF
TGTGCCAGCAGCGGCGGGGGGCCGGGAGAGACCCAGTACTTC
>-|TRBJ2-2|TRBV5-4|-
CASSFHGNTGELFF
TGTGCCAGCAGCTTTCACGGGAACACCGGGGAGCTGTTTTTT
>-|TRBJ1-5|TRBV19|-
CASRWFGGAAGNQPQHF
TGTGCCAGTAGATGGTTCGGGGGGGCAGCCGGCAATCAGCCCCAGCATTTT
>-|TRBJ1-2|TRBV18|-
CASSPDRANYGYTF
TGTGCCAGCTCACCGGACAGAGCTAACTATGGCTACACCTTC
>-|TRBJ1-4|TRBV29-1|-
CSVEVRGFGSEKLFF
TGCAGCGTTGAAGTGAGAGGGTTCGGGAGTGAAAAACTGTTTTTT
>-|TRBJ1-5|TRBV5-6|-
CASSLRGEDQPQHF
TGTGCCAGCAGCTTGAGAGGGGAGGATCAGCCCCAGCATTTT
>-|TRBJ1-2|TRBV30|-
CAWSVVASGYGYTF
TGTGCCTGGAGTGTGGTGGCGTCGGGGTATGGCTACACCTTC
>-|TRBJ1-2|TRBV18|TRBD1
CASSPGQGAYGYTF
TGTGCCAGCTCACCGGGACAGGGGGCCTATGGCTACACCTTC
>-|TRBJ1-5|TRBV12-5|-
CASHPTGSPGPQHF
TGTGCTAGCCACCCTACAGGGTCCCCAGGGCCCCAGCATTTT
>-|TRBJ1-1|TRBV4-1|-
CASSPGAGFEAFF
TGCGCCAGCAGCCCCGGAGCAGGGTTTGAAGCTTTCTTT
>few|TRBJ1-2|TRBV24-1|TRBD1
CATRETGDHGYTF
TGTGCCACCAGAGAGACAGGGGACCATGGCTACACCTTC
>-|TRBJ2-3|TRBV27|TRBD2
CASSRTSGGAWDTQYF
TGTGCCAGCAGCCGGACTAGCGGGGGGGCCTGGGATACGCAGTATTTT
>-|TRBJ2-2|TRBV29-1|-
CSVQPRSTNTGELFF
TGCAGCGTCCAACCTAGGTCCACGAACACCGGGGAGCTGTTTTTT
>few|TRBJ1-1|TRBV5-5|TRBD1
CASSFTGGGGTEAFF
TGTGCCAGCAGCTTTACAGGGGGCGGGGGAACTGAAGCTTTCTTT
>-|TRBJ2-1|TRBV7-8|-
CASSPLRGQTSTAYNEQFF
TGTGCCAGCAGCCCCCTGAGGGGACAAACCTCGACCGCCTACAATGAGCAGTTCTTC
>once|TRBJ2-5|TRBV4-1|TRBD2
CASSQENGGAFETQYF
TGCGCCAGCAGCCAAGAGAACGGGGGGGCCTTTGAGACCCAGTACTTC
>-|TRBJ2-2|TRBV2|TRBD1
CASLRDRGNTGELFF
TGTGCCAGCCTCCGGGACAGGGGCAACACCGGGGAGCTGTTTTTT
>-|TRBJ1-1|TRBV30|-
CAWSLDNTEAFF
TGTGCCTGGAGCCTAGACAACACTGAAGCTTTCTTT
>-|TRBJ1-1|TRBV4-1|-
CATGGQGMNTEAFF
TGCGCGACCGGGGGGCAGGGCATGAACACTGAAGCTTTCTTT
>-|TRBJ1-1|TRBV3-1/TRBV3-2|-
CASSPKWGDTEAFF
TGTGCCAGCAGCCCAAAGTGGGGGGACACTGAAGCTTTCTTT
>-|TRBJ1-6|TRBV9|-
CASSPGGQSYNSPLHF
TGTGCCAGCAGCCCCGGCGGACAGTCCTATAATTCACCCCTCCACTTT
>-|TRBJ1-1|TRBV9|-
CASSVGAGLENTEAFF
TGTGCCAGCAGCGTAGGTGCAGGGTTAGAGAACACTGAAGCTTTCTTT
>-|TRBJ2-2|TRBV5-1|TRBD1
CASSLVTSSGTGGTGELFF
TGCGCCAGCAGCTTGGTCACCTCCTCCGGGACAGGGGGCACCGGGGAGCTGTTTTTT
>-|TRBJ2-3|TRBV9|-
CASSVLLGLGTDTQYF
TGTGCCAGCAGCGTCTTACTAGGATTGGGTACAGATACGCAGTATTTT
>-|TRBJ2-3|TRBV27|-
CASSLSSRGGTTQYF
TGTGCCAGCAGTTTATCCTCTAGGGGAGGTACAACGCAGTATTTT
>-|TRBJ1-1|TRBV7-8|TRBD1
CASSSRDGHRGEAFF
TGTGCCAGCAGCTCCCGGGACGGTCACAGGGGTGAAGCTTTCTTT
>-|TRBJ1-2|TRBV29-1|TRBD1
CSVRGQGVYGYTF
TGCAGCGTTAGGGGGCAGGGGGTATATGGCTACACCTTC